These 2 T cell receptor beta chains were all obtained from the same sample, sequenced in a study of T cells in Graves' hyperthyroidism and ophthalmopathy. There were TCR beta CDR3 regions amplified from RNA transcripts. RT-PCR in the first round (using the HTBI primer set) targeted the TCR CDR3. TCRdb re-called the multiplex PCR reads with MiXCR, one entry per CDR3 protein. This sample has 450,000 to 500,000 distinct CDR3 sequences, with roughly 22% found just once. The sequenced sample consisted of blood. The receptors shown here come from a woman in her 70s with Graves' ophthalmopathy.

This clonotype was seen repeatedly, ten times or more. This chain links TRBV12-3 or TRBV12-4 with TRBJ2-7; TRBD2 agrees at 8 bases. V trimming: 2 bases; J trimming: 1 base; junction bases outside the gene matches: 7. The CDR3 covers 16 residues. The chain's CDR3 is CASSLIAGLGSYEQYF. The CDR3 DNA reads TGTGCCAGCAGTTTAATCGCGGGACTAGGATCCTACGAGCAGTACTTC.

The chain recombines TRBV3-1 with TRBJ2-1; 7 bases line up with TRBD2. Germline V gene data show CDR1 as LGHDT and CDR2 as YNNKEL (reference sequence). The CDR3 runs 14 residues. Trimming cost V 4 bases and J 9 bases; bases outside gene matches: 9. CDR3 sequence reads: CASSRVRERGEQFF. Here the CDR3 DNA reads TGTGCCAGCAGCCGTGTGAGGGAGCGGGGTGAGCAGTTCTTC.